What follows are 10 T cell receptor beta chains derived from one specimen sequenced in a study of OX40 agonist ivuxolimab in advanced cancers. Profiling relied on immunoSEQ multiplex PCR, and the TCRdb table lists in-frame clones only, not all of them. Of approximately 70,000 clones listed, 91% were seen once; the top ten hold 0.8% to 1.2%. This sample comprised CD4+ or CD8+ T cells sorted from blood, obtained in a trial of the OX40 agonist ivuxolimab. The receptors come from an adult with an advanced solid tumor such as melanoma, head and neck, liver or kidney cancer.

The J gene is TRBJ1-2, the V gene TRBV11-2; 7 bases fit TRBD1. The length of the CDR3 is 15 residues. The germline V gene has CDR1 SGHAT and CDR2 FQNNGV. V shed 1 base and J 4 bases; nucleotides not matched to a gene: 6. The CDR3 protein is CASSLGQGTIYGYTF. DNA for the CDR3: TGTGCCAGCAGCTTAGGACAGGGTACCATCTATGGCTACACCTTC.

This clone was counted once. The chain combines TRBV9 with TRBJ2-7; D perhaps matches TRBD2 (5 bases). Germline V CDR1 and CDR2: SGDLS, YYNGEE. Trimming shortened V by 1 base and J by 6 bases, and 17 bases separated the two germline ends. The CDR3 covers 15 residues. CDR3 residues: CASSVRSFSGAEQYF. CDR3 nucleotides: TGTGCCAGCAGCGTAAGATCCTTCAGCGGAGCCGAGCAGTACTTC.

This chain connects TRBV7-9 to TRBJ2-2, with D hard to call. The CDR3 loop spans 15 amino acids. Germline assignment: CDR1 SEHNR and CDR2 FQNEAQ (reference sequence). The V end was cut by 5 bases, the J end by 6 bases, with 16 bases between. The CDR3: CASSQSKGFAGELFF. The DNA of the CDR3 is TGTGCCAGCAGCCAATCTAAGGGCTTCGCCGGGGAGCTGTTTTTT.

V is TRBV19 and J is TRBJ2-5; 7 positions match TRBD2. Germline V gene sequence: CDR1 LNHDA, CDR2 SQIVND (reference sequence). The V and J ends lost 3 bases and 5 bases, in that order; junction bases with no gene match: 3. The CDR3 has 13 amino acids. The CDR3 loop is CASSIGLGETQYF. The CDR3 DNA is TGTGCCAGTAGTATCGGACTAGGGGAGACCCAGTACTTC.

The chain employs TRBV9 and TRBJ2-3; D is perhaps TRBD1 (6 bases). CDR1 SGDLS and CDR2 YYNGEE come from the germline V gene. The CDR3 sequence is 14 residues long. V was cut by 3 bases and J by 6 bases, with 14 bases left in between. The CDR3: CASSAIQGLDTQYF. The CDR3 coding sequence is TGTGCCAGCAGCGCTATCCAGGGGTTGGATACGCAGTATTTT.

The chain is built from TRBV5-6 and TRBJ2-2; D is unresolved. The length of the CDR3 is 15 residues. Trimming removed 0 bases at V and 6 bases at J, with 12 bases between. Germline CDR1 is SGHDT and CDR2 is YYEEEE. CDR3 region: CASSLGAGRPGELFF. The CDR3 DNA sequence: TGTGCCAGCAGCTTGGGCGCAGGCCGACCCGGGGAGCTGTTTTTT.

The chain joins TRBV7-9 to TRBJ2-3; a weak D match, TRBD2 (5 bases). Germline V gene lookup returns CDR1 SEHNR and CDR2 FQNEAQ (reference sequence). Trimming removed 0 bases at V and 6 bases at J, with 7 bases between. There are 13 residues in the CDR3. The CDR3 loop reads CASSLAGGDTQYF. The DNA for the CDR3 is TGTGCCAGCAGCTTAGCGGGCGGGGATACGCAGTATTTT.

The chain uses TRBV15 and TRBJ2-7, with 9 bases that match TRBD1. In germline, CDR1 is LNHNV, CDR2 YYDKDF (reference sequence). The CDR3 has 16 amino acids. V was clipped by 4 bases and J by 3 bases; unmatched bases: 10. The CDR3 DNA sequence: TGTGCCACCAGCAAATCCGGGACAGGGTTCGACTACGAGCAGTACTTC. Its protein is CATSKSGTGFDYEQYF.

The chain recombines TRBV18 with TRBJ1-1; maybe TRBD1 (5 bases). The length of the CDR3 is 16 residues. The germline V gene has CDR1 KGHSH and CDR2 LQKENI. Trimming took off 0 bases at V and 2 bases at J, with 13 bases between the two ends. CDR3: CASSPPNAGSNTEAFF. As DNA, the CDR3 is TGTGCCAGCTCACCACCTAACGCAGGGTCAAACACTGAAGCTTTCTTT.

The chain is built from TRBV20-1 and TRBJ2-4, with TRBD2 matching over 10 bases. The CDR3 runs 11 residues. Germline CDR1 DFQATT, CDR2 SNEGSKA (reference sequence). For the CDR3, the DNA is TGCGGGAGCGGGGGGGAAAACATTCAGTACTTC. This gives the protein CGSGGENIQYF.